A single TCR beta chain is shown here with its context. This entry comes from a study of human T cells and chemical hapten exposure. Stated time point: pre-sensitization, week 0. Treatment described: therapeutic diphenylcyclopropenone sensitization with weekly scalp DPC. This CDR3 spans 16 amino acids. The germline V gene has CDR1 KGHSH and CDR2 LQKENI. V was pared by 5 bases and J by 8 bases, with 12 bases of the junction left unmatched. Using its own MiXCR run on the RACE reads, TCRdb lists one record per CDR3 protein. The data hold approximately 370,000 distinct CDR3 sequences, with about 5% observed a single time.

Sample: whole blood, taken in connection with sensitization to the hapten diphenylcyclopropenone (DPC). The TCR comes from a woman between 18 and 29 years old with alopecia areata. Some clones in this sample may be carry-over from other donors' samples. The chain couples TRBV18 to TRBJ1-4; 9 bases are shared with TRBD1. CDR3: CASSSIPGTGLEKLFF. As DNA, the CDR3 is TGTGCCAGCTCATCGATCCCCGGGACAGGGTTAGAAAAACTGTTTTTT.